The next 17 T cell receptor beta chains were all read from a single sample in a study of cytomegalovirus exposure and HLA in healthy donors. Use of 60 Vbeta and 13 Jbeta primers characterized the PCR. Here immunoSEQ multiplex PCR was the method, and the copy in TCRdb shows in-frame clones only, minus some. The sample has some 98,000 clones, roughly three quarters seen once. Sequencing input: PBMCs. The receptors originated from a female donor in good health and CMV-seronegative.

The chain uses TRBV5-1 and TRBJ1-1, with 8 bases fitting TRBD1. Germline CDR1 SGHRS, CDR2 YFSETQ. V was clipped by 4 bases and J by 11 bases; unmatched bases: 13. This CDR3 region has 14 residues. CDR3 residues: CASSLKTGGGEAFF. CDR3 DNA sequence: TGCGCCAGCAGCCTGAAAACAGGGGGGGGCGAGGCTTTCTTT.

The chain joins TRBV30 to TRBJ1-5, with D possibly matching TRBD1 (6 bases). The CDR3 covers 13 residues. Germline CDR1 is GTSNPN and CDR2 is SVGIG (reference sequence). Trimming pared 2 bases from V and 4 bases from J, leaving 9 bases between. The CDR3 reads CAWSTRGNQPQHF. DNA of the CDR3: TGTGCCTGGAGTACCAGGGGAAATCAGCCCCAGCATTTT.

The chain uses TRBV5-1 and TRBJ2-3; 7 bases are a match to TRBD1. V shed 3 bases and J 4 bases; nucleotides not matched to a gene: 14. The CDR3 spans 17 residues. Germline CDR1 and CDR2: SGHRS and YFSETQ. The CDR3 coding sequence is TGCGCCAGCAGCTGGACCAATGACAGGGTTAGGCCAGATACGCAGTATTTT. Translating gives CASSWTNDRVRPDTQYF.

CDR3 sequence (DNA): TGTGCCTGGAGTCGAACCGACTCGGGAGAGCAGTACTTC. Protein: CAWSRTDSGEQYF. The chain couples TRBV30 to TRBJ2-7, with D maybe TRBD2 (5 bases). The CDR3 extends over 13 amino acids. Germline lookup yields CDR1 GTSNPN and CDR2 SVGIG (reference sequence). V dropped 2 bases and J dropped 7 bases, with 15 bases sitting between them.

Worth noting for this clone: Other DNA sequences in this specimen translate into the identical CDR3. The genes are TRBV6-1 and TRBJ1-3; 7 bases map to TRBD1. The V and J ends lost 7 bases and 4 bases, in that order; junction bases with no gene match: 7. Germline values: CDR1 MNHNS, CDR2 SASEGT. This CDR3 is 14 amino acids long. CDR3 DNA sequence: TGTGCCAGCACCAAGCCGGGACAGGGAAACACCATATATTTT. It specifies CASTKPGQGNTIYF.

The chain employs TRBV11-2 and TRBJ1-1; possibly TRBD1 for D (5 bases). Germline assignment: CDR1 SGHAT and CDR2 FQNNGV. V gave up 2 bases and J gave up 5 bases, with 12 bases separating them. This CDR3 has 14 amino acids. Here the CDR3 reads CASSLSGVGTEAFF. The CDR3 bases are TGTGCCAGCAGCTTATCGGGGGTGGGGACTGAAGCTTTCTTT. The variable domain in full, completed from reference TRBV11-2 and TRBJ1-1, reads EAGVAQSPRYKIIEKRQSVAFWCNPISGHATLYWYQQILGQGPKLLIQFQNNGVVDDSQLPKDRFSAERLKGVDSTLKIQPAKLEDSAVYLCASSLSGVGTEAFFGQGTRLTVV.

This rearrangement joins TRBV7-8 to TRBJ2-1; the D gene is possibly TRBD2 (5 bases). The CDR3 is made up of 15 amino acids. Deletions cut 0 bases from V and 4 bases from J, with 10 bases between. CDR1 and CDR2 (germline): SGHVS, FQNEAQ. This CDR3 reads CASSLAGARYNEQFF. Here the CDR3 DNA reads TGTGCCAGCAGCTTAGCGGGAGCTAGGTACAATGAGCAGTTCTTC.

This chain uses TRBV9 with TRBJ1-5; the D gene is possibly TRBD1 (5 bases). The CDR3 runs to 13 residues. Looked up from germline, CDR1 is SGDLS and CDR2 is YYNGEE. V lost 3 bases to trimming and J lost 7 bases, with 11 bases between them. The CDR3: CASSEQGRQPQHF. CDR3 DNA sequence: TGTGCCAGCAGCGAGCAGGGAAGGCAGCCCCAGCATTTT.

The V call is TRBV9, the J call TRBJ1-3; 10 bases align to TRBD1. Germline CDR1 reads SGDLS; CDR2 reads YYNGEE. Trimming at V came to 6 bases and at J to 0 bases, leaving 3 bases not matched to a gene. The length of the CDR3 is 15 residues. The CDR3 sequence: CASTRDRGSGNTIYF. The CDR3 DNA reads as TGTGCCAGCACCCGGGACAGGGGCTCTGGAAACACCATATATTTT.

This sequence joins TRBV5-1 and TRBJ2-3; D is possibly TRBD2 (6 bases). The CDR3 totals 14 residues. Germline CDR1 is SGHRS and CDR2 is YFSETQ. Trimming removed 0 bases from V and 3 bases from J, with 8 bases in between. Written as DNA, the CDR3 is TGCGCCAGCAGCTTGGTACTAGCTACAGATACGCAGTATTTT. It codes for CASSLVLATDTQYF.

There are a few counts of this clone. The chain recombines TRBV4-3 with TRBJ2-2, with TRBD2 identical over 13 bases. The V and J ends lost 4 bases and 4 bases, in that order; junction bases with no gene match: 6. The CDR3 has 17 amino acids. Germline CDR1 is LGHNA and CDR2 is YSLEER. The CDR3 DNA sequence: TGCGCCAGCAGCCGCGGGACTAGCGGGAAAATCACCGGGGAGCTGTTTTTT. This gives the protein CASSRGTSGKITGELFF.

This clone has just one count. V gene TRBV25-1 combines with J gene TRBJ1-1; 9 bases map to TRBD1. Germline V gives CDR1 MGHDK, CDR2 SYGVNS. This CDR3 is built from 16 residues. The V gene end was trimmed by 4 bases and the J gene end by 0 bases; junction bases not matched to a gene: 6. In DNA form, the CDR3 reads TGTGCCAGCAGTGCACAGGGGGCAAGGTTGAACACTGAAGCTTTCTTT. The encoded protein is CASSAQGARLNTEAFF.

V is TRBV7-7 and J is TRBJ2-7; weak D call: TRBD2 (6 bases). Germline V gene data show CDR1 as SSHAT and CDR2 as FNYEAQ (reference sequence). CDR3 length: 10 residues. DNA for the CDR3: TGTGCTAGTAGACTAGACGAGCAGTACTTC. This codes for CASRLDEQYF. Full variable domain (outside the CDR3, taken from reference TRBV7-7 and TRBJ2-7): GAGVSQSPRYKVTKRGQDVTLRCDPISSHATLYWYQQALGQGPEFLTYFNYEAQPDKSGLPSDRFSAERPEGSISTLTIQRTEQRDSAMYRCASRLDEQYFGPGTRLTVT.

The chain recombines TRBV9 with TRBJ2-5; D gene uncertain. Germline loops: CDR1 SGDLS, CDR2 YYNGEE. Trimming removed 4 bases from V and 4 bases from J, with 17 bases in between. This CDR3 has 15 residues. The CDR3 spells CASSFIGQQGETQYF. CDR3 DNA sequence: TGTGCCAGCAGCTTTATTGGGCAACAAGGAGAGACCCAGTACTTC.

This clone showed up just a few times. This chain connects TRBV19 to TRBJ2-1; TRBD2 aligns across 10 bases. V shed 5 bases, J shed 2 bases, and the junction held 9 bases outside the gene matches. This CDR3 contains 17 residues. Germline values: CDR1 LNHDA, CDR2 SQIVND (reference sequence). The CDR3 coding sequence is TGTGCCAGTAGTCCCGGGACTAGCGAGAGCGCCTACAATGAGCAGTTCTTC. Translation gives CASSPGTSESAYNEQFF.

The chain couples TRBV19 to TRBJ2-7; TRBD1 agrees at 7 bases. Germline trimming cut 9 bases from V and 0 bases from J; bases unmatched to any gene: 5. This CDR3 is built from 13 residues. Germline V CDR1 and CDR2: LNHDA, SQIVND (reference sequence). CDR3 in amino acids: CASQGDNSYEQYF. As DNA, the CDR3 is TGTGCCAGCCAGGGGGACAACTCCTACGAGCAGTACTTC. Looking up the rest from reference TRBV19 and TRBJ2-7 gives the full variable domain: DGGITQSPKYLFRKEGQNVTLSCEQNLNHDAMYWYRQDPGQGLRLIYYSQIVNDFQKGDIAEGYSVSREKKESFPLTVTSAQKNPTAFYLCASQGDNSYEQYFGPGTRLTVT.

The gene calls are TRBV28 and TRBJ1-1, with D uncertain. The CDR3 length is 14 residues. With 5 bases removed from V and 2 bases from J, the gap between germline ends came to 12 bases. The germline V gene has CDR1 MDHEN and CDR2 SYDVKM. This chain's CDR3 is CASSPPGLNTEAFF. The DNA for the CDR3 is TGTGCCAGCAGTCCTCCCGGACTAAACACTGAAGCTTTCTTT.